This passage covers 6 T cell receptor beta chains from one sample sequenced in a study of memory CD4+ T cells and cytomegalovirus serostatus (dated by TCRdb to between 2018 and 2021). To prepare the library, the immunoSEQ multiplex PCR assay was applied. TCRdb took over this immuneACCESS table, retaining in-frame rearrangements with V and J assigned. Such tables are incomplete; in checked studies, under half of the missing clones stem from an unresolved V gene, and the remainder is unexplained. The sample records about 57,000 clones, 65% to 80% of which are singletons. The ten most abundant clones make up 0.82% of the sample. A FACSAria II was used to sort memory CD4+ T cells, defined as single viable CD3+CD4+CD8-CD45RO+ cells. The specimen was memory CD4+ T cells from blood. These receptors all stem from an adult in good health and CMV-seronegative.

The chain has TRBV29-1 and TRBJ1-1; no firm D call. From germline, CDR1 is SQVTM and CDR2 ANQGSEA. The CDR3 totals 13 residues. The V gene lost 5 bases and the J gene lost 2 bases, with 12 bases spanning the gap. Written as DNA, the CDR3 is TGCAGCGTTCGGGAGGATGCTAACACTGAAGCTTTCTTT. As protein: CSVREDANTEAFF.

The chain links TRBV19 to TRBJ1-2; D might be TRBD1 (5 bases). There are 16 residues in the CDR3. Germline CDR1 is LNHDA and CDR2 is SQIVND (reference sequence). V dropped 4 bases and J dropped 4 bases, with 19 bases sitting between them. The CDR3 DNA reads as TGTGCCAGTAGTACCCTGGAAGGGGTCAGAAGCTATGGCTACACCTTC. It is translated as CASSTLEGVRSYGYTF.

The chain links TRBV7-9 to TRBJ1-2, with TRBD1 matching over 10 bases. The CDR3 runs to 14 residues. Germline V lookup: CDR1 SEHNR, CDR2 FQNEAQ (reference sequence). Germline trimming cut 5 bases from V and 5 bases from J; bases unmatched to any gene: 5. This CDR3 reads CASSGDRGLYGYTF. In nucleotides, the CDR3 is TGTGCCAGCAGCGGGGACAGGGGTCTTTATGGCTACACCTTC.

Points on this clone: Other nucleotide sequences in the sample specify the same CDR3. This sequence joins TRBV15 and TRBJ2-5; possibly TRBD1 for D (5 bases). This CDR3 comprises 14 residues. Trimming stripped 0 bases from V and 12 bases from J, with 17 bases between. The germline V gene encodes CDR1 LNHNV and CDR2 YYDKDF (reference sequence). The CDR3 DNA is TGTGCCACCAGCAGAGATCCCCCCACAGGCGATGAGTACTTC. Protein sequence: CATSRDPPTGDEYF.

The V and J genes are TRBV18 and TRBJ1-1, with TRBD1 matching 7 bases. J gave up 4 bases and V 0 bases, and 11 bases lay outside the gene matches. Germline assignment: CDR1 KGHSH and CDR2 LQKENI. The CDR3 has 17 residues. This CDR3 reads CASSPPNRQGRSTEAFF. CDR3 nucleotide sequence: TGTGCCAGCTCACCACCGAACAGACAGGGTAGGAGCACTGAAGCTTTCTTT.

The chain combines TRBV28 with TRBJ1-2; a possible D gene is TRBD1 (5 bases). In germline, CDR1 is MDHEN, CDR2 SYDVKM. V was clipped by 5 bases and J by 1 base, with 8 bases between them. The CDR3 spans 13 residues. The CDR3 loop reads CASSTGFNYGYTF. CDR3 in DNA: TGTGCCAGCAGTACAGGTTTTAACTATGGCTACACCTTC.